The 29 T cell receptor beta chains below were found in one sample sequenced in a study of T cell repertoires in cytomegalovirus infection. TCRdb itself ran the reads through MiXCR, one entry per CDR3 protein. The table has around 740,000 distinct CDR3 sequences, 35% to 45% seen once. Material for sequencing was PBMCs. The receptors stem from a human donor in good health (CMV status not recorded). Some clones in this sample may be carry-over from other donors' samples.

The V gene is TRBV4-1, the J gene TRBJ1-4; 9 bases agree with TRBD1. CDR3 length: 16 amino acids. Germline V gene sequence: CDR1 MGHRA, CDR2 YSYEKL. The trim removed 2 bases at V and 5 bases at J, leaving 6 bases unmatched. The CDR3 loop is CASSQLPGQGNEKLFF. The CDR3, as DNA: TGCGCCAGCAGCCAACTACCGGGACAGGGAAATGAAAAACTGTTTTTT.

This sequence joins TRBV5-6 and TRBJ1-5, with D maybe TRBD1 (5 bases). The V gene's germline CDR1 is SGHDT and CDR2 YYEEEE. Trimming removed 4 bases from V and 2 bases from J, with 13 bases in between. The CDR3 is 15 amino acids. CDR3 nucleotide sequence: TGTGCCAGCAGCGACAGCCGGTTCGGCAATCAGCCCCAGCATTTT. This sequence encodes CASSDSRFGNQPQHF.

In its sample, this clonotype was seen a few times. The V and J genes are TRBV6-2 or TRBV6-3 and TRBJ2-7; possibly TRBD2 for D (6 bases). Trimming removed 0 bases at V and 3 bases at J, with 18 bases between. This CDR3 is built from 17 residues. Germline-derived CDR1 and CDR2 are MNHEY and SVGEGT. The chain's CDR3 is CASSYSADLAYDYEQYF. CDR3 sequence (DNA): TGTGCCAGCAGTTACTCGGCGGACCTAGCGTACGACTACGAGCAGTACTTC.

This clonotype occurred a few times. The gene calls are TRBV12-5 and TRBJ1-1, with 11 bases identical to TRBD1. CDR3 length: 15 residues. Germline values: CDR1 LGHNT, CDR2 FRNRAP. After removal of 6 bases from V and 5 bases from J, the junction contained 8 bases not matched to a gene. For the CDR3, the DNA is TGTGCTAGTGGGGCCCAGGGGACAGGGGGAACTGAAGCTTTCTTT. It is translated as CASGAQGTGGTEAFF. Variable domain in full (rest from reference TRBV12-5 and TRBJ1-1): DARVTQTPRHKVTEMGQEVTMRCQPILGHNTVFWYRQTMMQGLELLAYFRNRAPLDDSGMPKDRFSAEMPDATLATLKIQPSEPRDSAVYFCASGAQGTGGTEAFFGQGTRLTVV.

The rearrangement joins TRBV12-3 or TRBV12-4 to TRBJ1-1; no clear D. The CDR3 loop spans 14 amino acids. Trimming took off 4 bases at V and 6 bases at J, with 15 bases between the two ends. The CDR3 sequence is CASSSSNLLPEAFF. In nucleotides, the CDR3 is TGTGCCAGCAGTTCGTCTAATCTCCTCCCTGAAGCTTTCTTT.

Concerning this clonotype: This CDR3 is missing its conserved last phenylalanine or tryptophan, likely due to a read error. CDR3 loop: CASTTAGSRVLETQYL. CDR3 nucleotides: TGTGCCAGCACCACGGCGGGGTCGAGGGTCTTAGAGACCCAGTACTTA. The gene calls are TRBV7-2 and TRBJ2-5, with a weak D call TRBD2 (6 bases). The germline V gene has CDR1 SGHTA and CDR2 FQGNSA. V was trimmed by 7 bases and J by 4 bases, leaving 22 bases between them. The CDR3 extends over 16 amino acids.

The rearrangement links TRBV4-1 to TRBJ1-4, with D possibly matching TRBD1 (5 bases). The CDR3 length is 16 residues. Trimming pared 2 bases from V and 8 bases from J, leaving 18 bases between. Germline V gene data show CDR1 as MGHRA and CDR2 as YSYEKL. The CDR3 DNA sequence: TGCGCCAGCAGCCAATTGACTCGGGGCCCAGCCGAAAAACTGTTTTTT. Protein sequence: CASSQLTRGPAEKLFF.

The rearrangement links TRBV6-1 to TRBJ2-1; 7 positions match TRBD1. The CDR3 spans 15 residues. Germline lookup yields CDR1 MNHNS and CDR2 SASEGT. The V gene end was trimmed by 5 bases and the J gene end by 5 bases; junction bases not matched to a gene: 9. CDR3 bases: TGTGCCAGCAGTAAACAGGGGAGTCGGAACAATGAGCAGTTCTTC. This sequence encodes CASSKQGSRNNEQFF.

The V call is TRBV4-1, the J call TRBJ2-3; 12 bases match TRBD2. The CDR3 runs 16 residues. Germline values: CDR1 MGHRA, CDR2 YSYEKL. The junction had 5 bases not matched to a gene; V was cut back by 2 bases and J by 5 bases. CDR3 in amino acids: CASSQFSSGGEDTQYF. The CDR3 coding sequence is TGCGCCAGCAGCCAATTTTCTAGCGGGGGGGAAGATACGCAGTATTTT.

In DNA form, the CDR3 reads TGTGCCAGTAGTATAGATTCCGGACTAGCGGGGGGGCAAGATGAGCAGTTCTTC. Protein product: CASSIDSGLAGGQDEQFF. J is TRBJ2-1 and V is TRBV19, with 15 bases that match TRBD2. The J segment lost 8 bases and the V segment lost 0 bases, leaving 8 bases of the junction unmatched. The CDR3 spans 18 residues. Germline values: CDR1 LNHDA, CDR2 SQIVND (reference sequence).

The CDR3 DNA reads as TGTGCCACGCGGGACAGGGGGTCCGCCAGCAATCAGCCCCAGCATTTT. Encoded protein: CATRDRGSASNQPQHF. The V call is TRBV19, the J call TRBJ1-5, with TRBD1 matching 11 bases. The CDR3 is 16 residues long. From germline, CDR1 is LNHDA and CDR2 SQIVND (reference sequence). The V segment lost 10 bases and the J segment 1 base; nucleotides outside the gene matches: 9.

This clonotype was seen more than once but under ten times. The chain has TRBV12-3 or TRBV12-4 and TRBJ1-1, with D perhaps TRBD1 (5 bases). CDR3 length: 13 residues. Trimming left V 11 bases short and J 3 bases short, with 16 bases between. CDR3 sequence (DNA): TGTGCCCTGGGGAGGGGTCAGGACACTGAAGCTTTCTTT. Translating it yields CALGRGQDTEAFF.

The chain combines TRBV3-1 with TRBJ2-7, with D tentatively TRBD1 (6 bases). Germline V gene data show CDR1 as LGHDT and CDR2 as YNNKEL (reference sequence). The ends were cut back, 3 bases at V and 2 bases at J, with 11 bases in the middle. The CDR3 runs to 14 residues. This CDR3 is CASSQYQGTYEQYF. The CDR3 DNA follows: TGTGCCAGCAGCCAGTACCAGGGGACCTACGAGCAGTACTTC.

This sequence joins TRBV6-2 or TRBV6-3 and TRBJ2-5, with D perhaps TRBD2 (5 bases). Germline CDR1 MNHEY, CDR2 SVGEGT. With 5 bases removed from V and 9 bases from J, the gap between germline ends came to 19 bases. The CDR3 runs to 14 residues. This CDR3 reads CASSQNPYWRPQYF. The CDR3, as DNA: TGTGCCAGCAGTCAAAACCCATACTGGAGGCCCCAGTACTTC.

The CDR3 spells CASGKPGQGYYNEQFF. The CDR3 DNA reads TGTGCCAGCGGTAAGCCGGGACAGGGGTATTACAATGAGCAGTTCTTC. This chain uses TRBV12-3 or TRBV12-4 with TRBJ2-1, with TRBD1 matching over 10 bases. V trimming: 8 bases; J trimming: 4 bases; junction bases outside the gene matches: 11. CDR3 length: 16 residues.

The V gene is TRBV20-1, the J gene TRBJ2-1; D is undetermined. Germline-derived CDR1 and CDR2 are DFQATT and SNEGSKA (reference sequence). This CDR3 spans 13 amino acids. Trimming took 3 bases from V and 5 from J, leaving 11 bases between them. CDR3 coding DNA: TGCAGTGCTAGCCCCGGCCTAGACAATGAGCAGTTCTTC. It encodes CSASPGLDNEQFF.

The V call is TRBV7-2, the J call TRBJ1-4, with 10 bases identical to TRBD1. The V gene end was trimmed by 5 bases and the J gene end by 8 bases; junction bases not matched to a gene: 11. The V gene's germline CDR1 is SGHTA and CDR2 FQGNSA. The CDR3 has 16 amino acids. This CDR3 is CASSLTDRGPQEKLFF. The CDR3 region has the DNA TGTGCCAGCAGCCTTACTGACAGGGGGCCTCAGGAAAAACTGTTTTTT.

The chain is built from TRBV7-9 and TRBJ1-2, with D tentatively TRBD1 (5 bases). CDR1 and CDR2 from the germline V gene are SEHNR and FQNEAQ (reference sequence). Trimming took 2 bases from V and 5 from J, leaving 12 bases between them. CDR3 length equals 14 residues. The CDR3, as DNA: TGTGCCAGCAGCTTATCTGCAGGGACTTATGGCTACACCTTC. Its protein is CASSLSAGTYGYTF.

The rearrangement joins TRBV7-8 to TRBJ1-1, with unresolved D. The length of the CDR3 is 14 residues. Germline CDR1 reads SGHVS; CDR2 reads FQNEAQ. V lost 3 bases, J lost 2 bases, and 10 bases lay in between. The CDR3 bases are TGTGCCAGCAGCTTTCTGACACCAAACACTGAAGCTTTCTTT. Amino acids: CASSFLTPNTEAFF. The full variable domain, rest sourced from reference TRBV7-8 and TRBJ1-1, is GAGVSQSPRYKVAKRGQDVALRCDPISGHVSLFWYQQALGQGPEFLTYFQNEAQLDKSGLPSDRFFAERPEGSVSTLKIQRTQQEDSAVYLCASSFLTPNTEAFFGQGTRLTVV.

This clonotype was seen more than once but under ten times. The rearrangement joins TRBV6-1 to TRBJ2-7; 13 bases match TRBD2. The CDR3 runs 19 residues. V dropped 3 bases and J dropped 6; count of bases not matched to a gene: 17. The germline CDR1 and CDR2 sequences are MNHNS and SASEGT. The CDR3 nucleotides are TGTGCCAGCAGTGATAGACTAGCGGGAGGTACGACACCCACTTTCGAGCAGTACTTC. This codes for CASSDRLAGGTTPTFEQYF.

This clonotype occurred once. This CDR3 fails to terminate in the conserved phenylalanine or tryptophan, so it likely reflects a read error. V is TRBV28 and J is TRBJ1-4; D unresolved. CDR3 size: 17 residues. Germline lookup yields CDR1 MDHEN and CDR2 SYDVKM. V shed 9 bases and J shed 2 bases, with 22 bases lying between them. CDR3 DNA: TGTGCCAGAAGCCCGAACGGGAGCCCCGGCACTAATGAAAAACTGTTTTGT. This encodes CARSPNGSPGTNEKLFC.

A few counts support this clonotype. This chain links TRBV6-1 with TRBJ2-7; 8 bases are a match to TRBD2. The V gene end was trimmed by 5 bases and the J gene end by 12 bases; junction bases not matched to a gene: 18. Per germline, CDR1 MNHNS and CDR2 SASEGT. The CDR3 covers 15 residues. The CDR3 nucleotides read TGTGCCAGCAGTTATACTAGCGGACCCCTACAAGCGGGGTACTTC. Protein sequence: CASSYTSGPLQAGYF.

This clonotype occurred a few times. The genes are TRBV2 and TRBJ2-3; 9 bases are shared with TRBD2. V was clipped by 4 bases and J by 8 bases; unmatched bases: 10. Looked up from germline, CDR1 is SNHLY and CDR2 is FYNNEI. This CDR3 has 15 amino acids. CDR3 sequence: CASSVAGGPTGTQYF. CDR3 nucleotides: TGTGCCAGCAGTGTGGCGGGAGGGCCCACGGGTACGCAGTATTTT.

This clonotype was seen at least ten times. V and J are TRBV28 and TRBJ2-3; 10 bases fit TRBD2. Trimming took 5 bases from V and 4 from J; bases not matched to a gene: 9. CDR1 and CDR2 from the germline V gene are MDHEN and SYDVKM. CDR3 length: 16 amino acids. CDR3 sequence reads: CASSPQAGGRADTQYF. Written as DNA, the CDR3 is TGTGCCAGCAGTCCTCAAGCGGGAGGGAGGGCAGATACGCAGTATTTT.

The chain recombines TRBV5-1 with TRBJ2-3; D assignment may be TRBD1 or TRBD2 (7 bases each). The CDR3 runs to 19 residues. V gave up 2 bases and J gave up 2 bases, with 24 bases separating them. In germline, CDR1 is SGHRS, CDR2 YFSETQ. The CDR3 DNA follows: TGCGCCAGCAGCTTAGTGGCAGGGGGACTACTCGAGAACACAGATACGCAGTATTTT. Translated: CASSLVAGGLLENTDTQYF. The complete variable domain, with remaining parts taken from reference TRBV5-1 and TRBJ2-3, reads KAGVTQTPRYLIKTRGQQVTLSCSPISGHRSVSWYQQTPGQGLQFLFEYFSETQRNKGNFPGRFSGRQFSNSRSEMNVSTLELGDSALYLCASSLVAGGLLENTDTQYFGPGTRLTVL.

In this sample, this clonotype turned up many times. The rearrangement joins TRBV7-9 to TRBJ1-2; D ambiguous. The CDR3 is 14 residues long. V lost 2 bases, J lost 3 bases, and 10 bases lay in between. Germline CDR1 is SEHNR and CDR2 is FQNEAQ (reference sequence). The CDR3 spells CASSLWGIDYGYTF. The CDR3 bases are TGTGCCAGCAGCTTATGGGGAATCGACTATGGCTACACCTTC.

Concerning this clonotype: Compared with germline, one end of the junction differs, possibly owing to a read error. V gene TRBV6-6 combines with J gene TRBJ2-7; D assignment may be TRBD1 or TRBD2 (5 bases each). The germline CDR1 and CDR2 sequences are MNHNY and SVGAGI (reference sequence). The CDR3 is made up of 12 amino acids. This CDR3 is CTSSPGAPEQYF. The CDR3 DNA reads TGTACCAGCAGCCCCGGGGCCCCAGAGCAGTACTTC.

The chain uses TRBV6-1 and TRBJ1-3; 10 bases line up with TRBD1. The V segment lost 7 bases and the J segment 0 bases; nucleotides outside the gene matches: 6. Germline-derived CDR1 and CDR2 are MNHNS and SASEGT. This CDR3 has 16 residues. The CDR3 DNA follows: TGTGCCAGCACCTCGGGACAGGGGTTCTCTGGAAACACCATATATTTT. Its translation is CASTSGQGFSGNTIYF.

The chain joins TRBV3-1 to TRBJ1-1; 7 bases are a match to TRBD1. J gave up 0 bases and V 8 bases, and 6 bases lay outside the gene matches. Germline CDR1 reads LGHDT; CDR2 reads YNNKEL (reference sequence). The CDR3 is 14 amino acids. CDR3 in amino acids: CASRQGLLNTEAFF. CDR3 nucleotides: TGTGCCAGCCGACAGGGCCTTCTGAACACTGAAGCTTTCTTT.